The 2 T cell receptor beta chains below all came from one sample that was sequenced in a study of human T cells and chemical hapten exposure. Using its own MiXCR run on the RACE reads, TCRdb lists one record per CDR3 protein. The sample has roughly 48,000 distinct CDR3 sequences; nearly 4.5% are singletons. The sample's time point: healthy volunteer bleed at 2 weeks. The authors' total RNA extraction used unfractionated whole blood. Sequencing used whole blood. The receptors come from a human donor in good health. Some clones in this sample may be carry-over from other donors' samples.

The table lists this clonotype with a few counts. The genes are TRBV28 and TRBJ2-7; D unclear. CDR1 MDHEN and CDR2 SYDVKM come from the germline V gene. With 5 bases removed from V and 5 bases from J, the gap between germline ends came to 7 bases. The CDR3 runs 11 residues. The CDR3 sequence is CASSPRNEQYF. The CDR3 region has the DNA TGTGCCAGCAGTCCCCGAAACGAGCAGTACTTC.

Ten or more counts support this clonotype. The chain employs TRBV29-1 and TRBJ2-1; 9 nucleotides agree with TRBD1. Germline lookup yields CDR1 SQVTM and CDR2 ANQGSEA. This CDR3 has 12 residues. V trimming: 7 bases; J trimming: 9 bases; junction bases outside the gene matches: 7. CDR3 DNA: TGCAGCGGGAGGACAGGGGCAAGTGAGCAGTTCTTC. Amino acid sequence: CSGRTGASEQFF.